Below are 16 T cell receptor beta chains sequenced from a single sample in a study of cytomegalovirus exposure and HLA in healthy donors. Primers for the PCR totalled 60 Vbeta and 13 Jbeta. Data came from immunoSEQ multiplex PCR; TCRdb stores just in-frame clones and leaves some out. Of some 120,000 clones in the sample, around 70% are singletons; the top ten hold approximately 9.4%. Sequences were obtained from PBMCs. The source of these receptors is a man aged 25 to 40 in good health and CMV-seropositive.

The genes are TRBV4-2 and TRBJ1-2, with TRBD1 matching 7 bases. Germline loops: CDR1 LGHNA, CDR2 YNFKEQ. This CDR3 region has 15 residues. V lost 2 bases, J lost 2 bases, and 5 bases stayed unmatched. The CDR3: CASSQRQGANYGYTF. CDR3 nucleotides: TGTGCCAGCAGCCAAAGACAGGGAGCAAACTATGGCTACACCTTC.

This clone was detected once. V usage is TRBV9 and J usage is TRBJ1-2; TRBD1 is a possible D gene (6 bases). V was clipped by 3 bases and J by 5 bases, with 17 bases between them. Germline values: CDR1 SGDLS, CDR2 YYNGEE. The length of the CDR3 is 15 residues. CDR3 DNA: TGTGCCAGCAGCGCCTACAGGGCCTCTCAGTATGGCTACACCTTC. Translating it yields CASSAYRASQYGYTF.

The chain uses TRBV2 and TRBJ2-1; 7 bases map to TRBD2. The CDR3 runs 14 residues. Germline lookup yields CDR1 SNHLY and CDR2 FYNNEI. Trimming took 7 bases from V and 10 from J; bases not matched to a gene: 13. The CDR3 spells CASIMAGVSREQFF. The CDR3 bases are TGTGCCAGCATCATGGCGGGAGTATCAAGGGAGCAGTTCTTC.

A single count supports this clone. The rearrangement uses TRBV19 and TRBJ1-1; a possible D gene is TRBD1 (6 bases). CDR3 size: 13 residues. Trimming left V 3 bases short and J 7 bases short, with 12 bases between. Germline CDR1 LNHDA, CDR2 SQIVND (reference sequence). In nucleotides, the CDR3 is TGTGCCAGTAGTATCTTTACAGGGTTTGAAGCTTTCTTT. Its protein product is CASSIFTGFEAFF.

A single count supports this clone. The chain combines TRBV6-1 with TRBJ1-2, with D uncertain. Germline CDR1 is MNHNS and CDR2 is SASEGT. This CDR3 has 15 residues. V was shortened by 0 bases and J by 2 bases, with 10 bases between the two germline ends. CDR3 nucleotide sequence: TGTGCCAGCAGTGAAGCCCCGGAACTAAACTATGGCTACACCTTC. Protein product: CASSEAPELNYGYTF.

The chain carries TRBV5-6 and TRBJ1-1; 8 bases are a match to TRBD1. With V trimmed by 4 bases and J by 6 bases, 5 bases remained unmatched. The CDR3 has 13 residues. Germline-derived CDR1 and CDR2 are SGHDT and YYEEEE. CDR3 bases: TGTGCCAGCAGCATGCTACAGGGGGCTGAAGCTTTCTTT. Protein: CASSMLQGAEAFF.

The chain recombines TRBV5-1 with TRBJ2-6; D gene unclear. CDR3 length: 16 amino acids. The V gene's germline CDR1 is SGHRS and CDR2 YFSETQ. V was shortened by 1 base and J by 0 bases, with 8 bases between the two germline ends. The CDR3 loop is CASSLIPVSGANVLTF. As DNA, the CDR3 is TGCGCCAGCAGCTTGATTCCCGTCTCTGGGGCCAACGTCCTGACTTTC.

The rearrangement uses TRBV11-2 and TRBJ1-1; 7 bases align to TRBD1. The length of the CDR3 is 15 residues. Germline lookup yields CDR1 SGHAT and CDR2 FQNNGV. Trimming removed 5 bases from V and 5 bases from J; junction bases left unmatched: 11. The CDR3 nucleotides read TGTGCCAGCAGCGGCCGGACAGGTGAAGTAACTGAAGCTTTCTTT. Translation gives CASSGRTGEVTEAFF. Supplemented by reference TRBV11-2 and TRBJ1-1, the full variable domain reads EAGVAQSPRYKIIEKRQSVAFWCNPISGHATLYWYQQILGQGPKLLIQFQNNGVVDDSQLPKDRFSAERLKGVDSTLKIQPAKLEDSAVYLCASSGRTGEVTEAFFGQGTRLTVV.

The V and J genes are TRBV7-8 and TRBJ1-1, with 9 bases identical to TRBD1. The V segment lost 5 bases and the J segment 4 bases; nucleotides outside the gene matches: 8. CDR1 and CDR2 (germline): SGHVS, FQNEAQ. This CDR3 is 15 amino acids long. The CDR3 is CASSDYRGQSTEAFF. Written as DNA, the CDR3 is TGTGCCAGCAGCGACTACAGGGGGCAGAGCACTGAAGCTTTCTTT.

This rearrangement joins TRBV6-5 to TRBJ2-2; D is undetermined. V gave up 9 bases and J gave up 2 bases, with 10 bases separating them. The CDR3 is made up of 13 amino acids. Germline V gives CDR1 MNHEY, CDR2 SVGAGI. The CDR3 loop reads CASSTLNTGELFF. The CDR3, as DNA: TGTGCCAGTTCTACTCTTAACACCGGGGAGCTGTTTTTT.

The rearrangement links TRBV6-1 to TRBJ1-2, with 8 bases lining up with TRBD1. Germline loops: CDR1 MNHNS, CDR2 SASEGT. The CDR3 runs 13 residues. V lost 7 bases and J lost 5; bases outside the gene matches: 6. The chain's CDR3 is CASTEQGGYGYTF. The CDR3 nucleotides are TGTGCCAGCACGGAACAGGGGGGTTATGGCTACACCTTC.

This chain connects TRBV13 to TRBJ1-1, with D maybe TRBD1 (5 bases). The CDR3 length is 14 residues. The germline CDR1 and CDR2 sequences are PRHDT and FYEKMQ (reference sequence). Between the trimmed V and J ends, which lost 2 bases and 3 bases, there was a span of 10 bases. The CDR3 spells CASSLWGRDTEAFF. CDR3 nucleotides: TGTGCCAGCAGCTTATGGGGCAGGGACACTGAAGCTTTCTTT.

The chain is built from TRBV30 and TRBJ1-1; 8 bases are shared with TRBD1. The V gene's germline CDR1 is GTSNPN and CDR2 SVGIG (reference sequence). V was clipped by 4 bases and J by 1 base; unmatched bases: 14. This CDR3 spans 17 amino acids. The CDR3 spells CAWTKTGARIKNTEAFF. The DNA for the CDR3 is TGTGCCTGGACCAAGACAGGGGCCCGGATCAAGAACACTGAAGCTTTCTTT.

The chain joins TRBV9 to TRBJ2-3, with 8 bases matching TRBD2. The V gene end was trimmed by 1 base and the J gene end by 4 bases; junction bases not matched to a gene: 5. The CDR3 is made up of 15 amino acids. CDR1 is SGDLS, CDR2 YYNGEE, per germline. This CDR3 is CASSVSGRFADTQYF. The CDR3 DNA reads as TGTGCCAGCAGCGTAAGCGGGAGATTCGCAGATACGCAGTATTTT.

The chain has TRBV5-8 and TRBJ1-5, with D unclear. CDR1 is SGHTS and CDR2 is YDEGEE in the germline V gene. The CDR3 has 16 amino acids. Deletions cut 2 bases from V and 4 bases from J, with 16 bases between. The chain's CDR3 is CASSFRTLRGNQPQHF. The CDR3, as DNA: TGTGCCAGCAGCTTTCGTACACTCCGGGGAAATCAGCCCCAGCATTTT. The complete variable domain, with remaining parts taken from reference TRBV5-8 and TRBJ1-5, reads EAGVTQSPTHLIKTRGQQATLRCSPISGHTSVYWYQQALGLGLQFLLWYDEGEERNRGNFPPRFSGRQFPNYSSELNVNALELEDSALYLCASSFRTLRGNQPQHFGDGTRLSIL.

The gene calls are TRBV7-2 and TRBJ2-1; perhaps TRBD2 as D (7 bases). Germline loops: CDR1 SGHTA, CDR2 FQGNSA. Trimming pared 1 base from V and 2 bases from J, leaving 15 bases between. The CDR3 totals 17 residues. CDR3 sequence: CASSLVFGGGTYNEQFF. The CDR3 DNA is TGTGCCAGCAGCTTAGTGTTCGGCGGGGGCACCTACAATGAGCAGTTCTTC.